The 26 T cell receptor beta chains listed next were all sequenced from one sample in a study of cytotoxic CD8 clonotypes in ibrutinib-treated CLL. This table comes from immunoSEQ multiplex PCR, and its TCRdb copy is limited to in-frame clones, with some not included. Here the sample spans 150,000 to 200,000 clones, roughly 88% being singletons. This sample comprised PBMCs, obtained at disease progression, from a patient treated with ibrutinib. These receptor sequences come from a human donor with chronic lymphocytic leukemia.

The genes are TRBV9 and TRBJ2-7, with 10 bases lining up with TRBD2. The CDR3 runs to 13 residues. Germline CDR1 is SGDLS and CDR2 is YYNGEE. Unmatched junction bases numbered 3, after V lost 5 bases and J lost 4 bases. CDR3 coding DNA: TGTGCCAGCAGGGCTAGCGGGAGTTACGAGCAGTACTTC. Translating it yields CASRASGSYEQYF.

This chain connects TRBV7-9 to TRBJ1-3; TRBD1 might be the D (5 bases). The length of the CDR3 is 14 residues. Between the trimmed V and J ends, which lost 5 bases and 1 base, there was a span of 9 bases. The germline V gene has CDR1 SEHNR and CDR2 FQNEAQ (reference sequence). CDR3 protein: CASSGGQSGNTIYF. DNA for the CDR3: TGTGCCAGCAGCGGAGGACAATCTGGAAACACCATATATTTT.

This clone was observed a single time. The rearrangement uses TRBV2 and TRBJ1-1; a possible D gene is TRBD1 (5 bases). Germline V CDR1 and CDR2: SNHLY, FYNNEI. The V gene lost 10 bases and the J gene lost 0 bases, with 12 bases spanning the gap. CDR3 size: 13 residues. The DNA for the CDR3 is TGTGCCACAAGTTGGGGGATGAACACTGAAGCTTTCTTT. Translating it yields CATSWGMNTEAFF. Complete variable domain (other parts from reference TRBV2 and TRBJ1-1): EPEVTQTPSHQVTQMGQEVILRCVPISNHLYFYWYRQILGQKVEFLVSFYNNEISEKSEIFDDQFSVERPDGSNFTLKIRSTKLEDSAMYFCATSWGMNTEAFFGQGTRLTVV.

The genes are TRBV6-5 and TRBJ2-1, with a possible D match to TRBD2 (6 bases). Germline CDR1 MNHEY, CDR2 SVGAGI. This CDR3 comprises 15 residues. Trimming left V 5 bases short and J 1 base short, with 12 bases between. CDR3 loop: CASSRLGVSYNEQFF. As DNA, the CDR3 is TGTGCCAGCAGTCGACTAGGGGTTTCCTACAATGAGCAGTTCTTC.

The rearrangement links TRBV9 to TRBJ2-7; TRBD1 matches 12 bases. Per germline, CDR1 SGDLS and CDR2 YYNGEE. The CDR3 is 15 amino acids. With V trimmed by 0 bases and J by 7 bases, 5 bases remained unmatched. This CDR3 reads CASSVVGTGGREQYF. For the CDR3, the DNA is TGTGCCAGCAGCGTAGTGGGGACAGGGGGCAGAGAGCAGTACTTC.

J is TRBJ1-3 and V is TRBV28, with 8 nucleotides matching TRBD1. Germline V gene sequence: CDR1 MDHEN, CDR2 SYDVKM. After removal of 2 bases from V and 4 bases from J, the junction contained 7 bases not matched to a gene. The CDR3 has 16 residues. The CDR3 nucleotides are TGTGCCAGCAGTTTACGGCAGGGGGCGATCGGAAACACCATATATTTT. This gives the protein CASSLRQGAIGNTIYF.

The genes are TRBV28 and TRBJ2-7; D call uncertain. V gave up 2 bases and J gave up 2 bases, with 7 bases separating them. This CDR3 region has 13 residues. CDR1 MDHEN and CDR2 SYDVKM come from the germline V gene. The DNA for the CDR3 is TGTGCCAGCAGTTTAGGCAGCACCTACGAGCAGTACTTC. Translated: CASSLGSTYEQYF.

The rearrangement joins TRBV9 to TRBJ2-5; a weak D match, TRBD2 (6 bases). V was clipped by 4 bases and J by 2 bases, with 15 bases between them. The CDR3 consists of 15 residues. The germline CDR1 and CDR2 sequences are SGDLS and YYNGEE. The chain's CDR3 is CASSPGSQPQETQYF. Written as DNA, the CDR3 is TGTGCCAGCAGCCCCGGGAGCCAGCCTCAAGAGACCCAGTACTTC.

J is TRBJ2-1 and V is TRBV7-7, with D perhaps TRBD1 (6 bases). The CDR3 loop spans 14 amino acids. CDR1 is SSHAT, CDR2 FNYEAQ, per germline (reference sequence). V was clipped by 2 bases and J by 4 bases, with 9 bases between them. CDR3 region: CASSLRGGYNEQFF. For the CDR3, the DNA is TGTGCCAGCAGCTTAAGAGGGGGATACAATGAGCAGTTCTTC.

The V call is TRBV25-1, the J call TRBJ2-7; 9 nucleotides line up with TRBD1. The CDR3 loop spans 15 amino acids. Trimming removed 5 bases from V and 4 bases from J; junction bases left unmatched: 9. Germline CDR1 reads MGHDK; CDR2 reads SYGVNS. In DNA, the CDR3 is TGTGCCAGCAGTAGGGCCGGGACAGGGTTTTACGAGCAGTACTTC. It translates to CASSRAGTGFYEQYF.

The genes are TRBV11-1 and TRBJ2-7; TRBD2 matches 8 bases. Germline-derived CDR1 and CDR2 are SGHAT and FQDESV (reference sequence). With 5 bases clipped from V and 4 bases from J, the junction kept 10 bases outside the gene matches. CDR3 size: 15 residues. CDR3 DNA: TGTGCCAGCAGCGACGGACTAGCCGGCGGGTACGAGCAGTACTTC. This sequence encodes CASSDGLAGGYEQYF.

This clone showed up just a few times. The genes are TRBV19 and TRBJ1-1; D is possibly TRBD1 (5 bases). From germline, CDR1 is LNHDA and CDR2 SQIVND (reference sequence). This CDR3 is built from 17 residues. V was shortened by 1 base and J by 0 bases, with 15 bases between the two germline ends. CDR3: CASSIGPWGRMNTEAFF. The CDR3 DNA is TGTGCCAGTAGTATAGGGCCTTGGGGACGGATGAACACTGAAGCTTTCTTT.

Here the CDR3 DNA reads TGTGCCAGCAGCTTGGGAGGGCCAACGATCGAGCAGTACTTC. It encodes CASSLGGPTIEQYF. The gene calls are TRBV7-2 and TRBJ2-7; 7 bases match TRBD2. The CDR3 length is 14 residues. Looked up from germline, CDR1 is SGHTA and CDR2 is FQGNSA. V dropped 3 bases and J dropped 6; count of bases not matched to a gene: 8.

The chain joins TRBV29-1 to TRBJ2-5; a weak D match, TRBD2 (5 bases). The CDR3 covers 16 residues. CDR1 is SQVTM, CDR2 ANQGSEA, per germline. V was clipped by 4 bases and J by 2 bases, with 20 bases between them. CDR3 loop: CSVGRTGALRQETQYF. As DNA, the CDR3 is TGCAGCGTTGGGAGGACCGGAGCTCTTCGTCAAGAGACCCAGTACTTC.

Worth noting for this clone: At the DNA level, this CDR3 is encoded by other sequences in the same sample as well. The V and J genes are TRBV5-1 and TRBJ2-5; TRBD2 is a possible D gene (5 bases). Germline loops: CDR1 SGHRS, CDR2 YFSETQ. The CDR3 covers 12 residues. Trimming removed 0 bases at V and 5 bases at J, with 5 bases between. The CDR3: CASSLAGETQYF. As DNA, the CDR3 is TGCGCCAGCAGCTTGGCGGGGGAGACCCAGTACTTC.

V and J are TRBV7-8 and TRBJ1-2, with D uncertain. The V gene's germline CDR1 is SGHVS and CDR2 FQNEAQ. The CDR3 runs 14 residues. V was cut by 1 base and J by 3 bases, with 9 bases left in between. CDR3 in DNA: TGTGCCAGCAGCTTAGGCCCCCGGGACTATGGCTACACCTTC. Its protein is CASSLGPRDYGYTF.

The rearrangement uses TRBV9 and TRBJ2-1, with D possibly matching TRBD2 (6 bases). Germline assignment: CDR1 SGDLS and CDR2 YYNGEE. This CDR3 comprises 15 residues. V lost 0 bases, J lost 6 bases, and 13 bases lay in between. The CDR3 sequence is CASSVAPRGINEQFF. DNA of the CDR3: TGTGCCAGCAGCGTAGCCCCTCGGGGGATCAATGAGCAGTTCTTC.

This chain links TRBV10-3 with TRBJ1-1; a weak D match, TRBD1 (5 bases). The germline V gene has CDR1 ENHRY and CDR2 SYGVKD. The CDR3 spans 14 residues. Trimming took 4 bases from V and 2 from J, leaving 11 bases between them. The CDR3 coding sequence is TGTGCCATCAGTGTGGAGGGACGAAACACTGAAGCTTTCTTT. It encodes CAISVEGRNTEAFF.

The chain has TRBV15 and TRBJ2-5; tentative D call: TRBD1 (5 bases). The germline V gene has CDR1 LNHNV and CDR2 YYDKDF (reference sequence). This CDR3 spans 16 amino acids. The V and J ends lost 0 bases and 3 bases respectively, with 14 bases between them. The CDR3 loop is CATSRDLRAGKETQYF. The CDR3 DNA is TGTGCCACCAGCAGAGATCTCAGGGCAGGAAAAGAGACCCAGTACTTC. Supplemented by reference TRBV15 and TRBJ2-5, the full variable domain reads DAMVIQNPRYQVTQFGKPVTLSCSQTLNHNVMYWYQQKSSQAPKLLFHYYDKDFNNEADTPDNFQSRRPNTSFCFLDIRSPGLGDTAMYLCATSRDLRAGKETQYFGPGTRLLVL.

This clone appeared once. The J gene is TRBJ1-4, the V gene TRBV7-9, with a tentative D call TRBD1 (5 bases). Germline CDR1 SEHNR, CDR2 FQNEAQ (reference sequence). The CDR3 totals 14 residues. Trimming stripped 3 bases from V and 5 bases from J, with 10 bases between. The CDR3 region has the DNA TGTGCCAGCAGCTTTCAGGGCCTAAATGAAAAACTGTTTTTT. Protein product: CASSFQGLNEKLFF.

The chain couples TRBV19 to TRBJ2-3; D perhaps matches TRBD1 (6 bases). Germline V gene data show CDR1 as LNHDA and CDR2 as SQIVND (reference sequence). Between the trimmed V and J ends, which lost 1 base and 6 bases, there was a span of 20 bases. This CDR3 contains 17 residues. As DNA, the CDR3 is TGTGCCAGTAGTATAGGGGGCCGGACAGACGTTCGGGATACGCAGTATTTT. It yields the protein CASSIGGRTDVRDTQYF.

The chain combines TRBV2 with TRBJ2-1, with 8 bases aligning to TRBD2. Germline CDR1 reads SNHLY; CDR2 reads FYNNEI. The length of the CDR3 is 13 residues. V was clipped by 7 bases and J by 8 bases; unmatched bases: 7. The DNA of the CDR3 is TGTGCCAGCATGGAGCGGGAGCTCTATGAGCAGTTCTTC. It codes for CASMERELYEQFF.

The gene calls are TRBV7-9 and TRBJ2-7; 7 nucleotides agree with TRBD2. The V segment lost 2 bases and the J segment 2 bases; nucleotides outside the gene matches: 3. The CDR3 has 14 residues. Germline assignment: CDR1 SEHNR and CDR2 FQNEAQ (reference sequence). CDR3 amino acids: CASSLTGGTYEQYF. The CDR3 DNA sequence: TGTGCCAGCAGCTTAACGGGGGGAACCTACGAGCAGTACTTC.

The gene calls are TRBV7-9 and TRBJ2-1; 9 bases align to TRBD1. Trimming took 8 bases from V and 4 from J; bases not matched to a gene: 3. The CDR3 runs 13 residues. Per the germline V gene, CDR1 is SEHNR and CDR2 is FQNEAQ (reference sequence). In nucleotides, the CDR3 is TGTGCCAGCGAAGGACAGGGGTACAATGAGCAGTTCTTC. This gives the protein CASEGQGYNEQFF.

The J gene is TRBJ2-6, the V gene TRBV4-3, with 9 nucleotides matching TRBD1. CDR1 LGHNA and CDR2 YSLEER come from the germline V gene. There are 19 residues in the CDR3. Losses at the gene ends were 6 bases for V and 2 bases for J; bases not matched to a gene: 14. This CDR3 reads CASSFSLGTGSTGANVLTF. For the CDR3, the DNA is TGCGCCAGCAGTTTCTCGCTCGGGACAGGGAGTACTGGGGCCAACGTCCTGACTTTC.

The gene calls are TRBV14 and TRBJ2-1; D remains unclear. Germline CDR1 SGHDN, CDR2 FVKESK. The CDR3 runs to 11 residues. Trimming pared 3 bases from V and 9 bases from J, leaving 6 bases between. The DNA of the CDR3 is TGTGCCAGCAGCCACACAATTGAGCAGTTCTTC. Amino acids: CASSHTIEQFF.